The source of this T cell receptor (beta chain) is a study of T cell responses to AZD1222 COVID-19 vaccine. Produced via immunoSEQ multiplex PCR; TCRdb's table is partial and in-frame only. The sample has 150,000 or so clones, about nine tenths seen once. The CDR3 contains 14 residues. CDR1 and CDR2 (germline): LNHDA, SQIVND (reference sequence). V shed 10 bases, J shed 4 bases, and the junction held 7 bases outside the gene matches. Regarding the study as a whole: Spike-specific TCR breadth and depth grew following two AZD1222 doses.

Comments on this clone: Its antigen is unidentified.

Sample: peripheral blood, taken after recovery from COVID-19. The chain uses TRBV19 and TRBJ2-1; 10 bases align to TRBD2. The source is an adult who had recovered from COVID-19. CDR3 nucleotide sequence: TGTGCCACCGGAGCGGGGGGGTCTTACAATGAGCAGTTCTTC. Amino acids: CATGAGGSYNEQFF. Variable domain in full (rest from reference TRBV19 and TRBJ2-1): DGGITQSPKYLFRKEGQNVTLSCEQNLNHDAMYWYRQDPGQGLRLIYYSQIVNDFQKGDIAEGYSVSREKKESFPLTVTSAQKNPTAFYLCATGAGGSYNEQFFGPGTRLTVL.